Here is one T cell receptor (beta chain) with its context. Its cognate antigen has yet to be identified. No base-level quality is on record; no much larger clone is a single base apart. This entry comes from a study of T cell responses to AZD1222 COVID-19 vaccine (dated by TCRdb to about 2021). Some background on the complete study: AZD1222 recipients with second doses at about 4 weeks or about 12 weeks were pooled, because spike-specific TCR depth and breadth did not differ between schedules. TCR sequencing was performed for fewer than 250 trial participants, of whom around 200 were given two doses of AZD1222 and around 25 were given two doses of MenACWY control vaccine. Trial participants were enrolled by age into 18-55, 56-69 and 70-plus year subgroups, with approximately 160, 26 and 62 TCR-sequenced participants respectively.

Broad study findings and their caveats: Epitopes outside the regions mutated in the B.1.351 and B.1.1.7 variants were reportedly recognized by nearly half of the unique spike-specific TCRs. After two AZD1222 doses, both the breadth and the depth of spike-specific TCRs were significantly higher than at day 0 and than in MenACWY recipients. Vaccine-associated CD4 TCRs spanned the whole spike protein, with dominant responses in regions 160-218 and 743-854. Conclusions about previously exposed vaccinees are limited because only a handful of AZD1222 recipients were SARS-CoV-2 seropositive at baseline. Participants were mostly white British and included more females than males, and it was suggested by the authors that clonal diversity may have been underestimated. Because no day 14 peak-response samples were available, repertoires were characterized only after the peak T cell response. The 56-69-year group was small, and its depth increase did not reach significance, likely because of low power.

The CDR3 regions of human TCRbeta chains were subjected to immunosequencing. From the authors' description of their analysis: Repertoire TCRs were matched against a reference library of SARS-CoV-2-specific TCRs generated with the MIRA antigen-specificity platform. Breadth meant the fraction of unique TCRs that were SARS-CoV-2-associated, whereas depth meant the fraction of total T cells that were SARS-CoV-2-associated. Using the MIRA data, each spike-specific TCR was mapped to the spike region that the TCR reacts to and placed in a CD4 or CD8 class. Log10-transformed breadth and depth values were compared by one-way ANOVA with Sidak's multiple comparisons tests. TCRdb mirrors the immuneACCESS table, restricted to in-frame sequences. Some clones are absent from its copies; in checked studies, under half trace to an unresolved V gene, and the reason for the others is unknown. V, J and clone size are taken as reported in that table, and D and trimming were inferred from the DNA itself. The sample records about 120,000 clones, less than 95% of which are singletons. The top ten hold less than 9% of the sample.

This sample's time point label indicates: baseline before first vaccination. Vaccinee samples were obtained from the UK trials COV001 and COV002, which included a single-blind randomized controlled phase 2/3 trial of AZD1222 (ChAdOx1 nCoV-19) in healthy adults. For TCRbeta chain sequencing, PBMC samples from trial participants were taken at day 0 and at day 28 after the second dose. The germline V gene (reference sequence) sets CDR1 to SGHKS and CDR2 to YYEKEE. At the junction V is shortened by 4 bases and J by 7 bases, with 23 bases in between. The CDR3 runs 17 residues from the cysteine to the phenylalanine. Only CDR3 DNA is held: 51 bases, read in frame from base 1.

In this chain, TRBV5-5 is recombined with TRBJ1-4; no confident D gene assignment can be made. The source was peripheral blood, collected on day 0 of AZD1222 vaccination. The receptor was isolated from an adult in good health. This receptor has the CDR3 CASSLQTTSGWGEKLFF. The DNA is TGTGCCAGCAGCCTACAAACTACATCAGGATGGGGTGAAAAACTGTTTTTT.